The 29 T cell receptor beta chains below were found in one sample sequenced in a study of human T cells and chemical hapten exposure. TCRdb recomputed calls from the RACE reads with MiXCR, one row per CDR3 protein. The sample carries 150,000 to 200,000 distinct CDR3 sequences, just under 30% recorded once. Described time point: pre-sensitization, week 0. Treatment of the sample: therapeutic diphenylcyclopropenone sensitization with weekly scalp DPC. The sample was whole blood, taken in connection with sensitization to the hapten diphenylcyclopropenone (DPC). The receptors originated from a woman aged 25 to 39 with alopecia areata. Some clones in this sample may be carry-over from other donors' samples.

This clonotype has a single count. The chain is built from TRBV28 and TRBJ2-3; 12 bases align to TRBD2. This CDR3 is 15 amino acids long. Trimming removed 6 bases from V and 10 bases from J; junction bases left unmatched: 11. The germline gives CDR1 MDHEN, CDR2 SYDVKM. CDR3 residues: CASSTLAGGPYAQYF. DNA of the CDR3: TGTGCCAGCAGCACTCTAGCGGGAGGGCCTTATGCGCAGTATTTT.

This chain joins TRBV5-1 and TRBJ2-3; D might be TRBD1 (5 bases). CDR1 is SGHRS and CDR2 is YFSETQ in the germline V gene. The ends were cut back, 0 bases at V and 2 bases at J, with 19 bases in the middle. This CDR3 comprises 18 residues. CDR3 region: CASSLAYQGSGPTDTQYF. The CDR3 coding sequence is TGCGCCAGCAGCTTGGCGTATCAGGGTTCAGGACCCACAGATACGCAGTATTTT. The complete variable domain, with remaining parts taken from reference TRBV5-1 and TRBJ2-3, reads KAGVTQTPRYLIKTRGQQVTLSCSPISGHRSVSWYQQTPGQGLQFLFEYFSETQRNKGNFPGRFSGRQFSNSRSEMNVSTLELGDSALYLCASSLAYQGSGPTDTQYFGPGTRLTVL.

The V gene is TRBV6-6, the J gene TRBJ2-1; possible D gene TRBD2, 6 bases. The CDR3 spans 14 residues. Germline lookup yields CDR1 MNHNY and CDR2 SVGAGI (reference sequence). Trimming took off 6 bases at V and 0 bases at J, with 9 bases between the two ends. As DNA, the CDR3 is TGTGCCAGCAGCCGGGGGAGCTCCTACAATGAGCAGTTCTTC. This encodes CASSRGSSYNEQFF.

Written as DNA, the CDR3 is TGTGCCACCAGTGACCCAGGGGGCGCTGGGGCCAACGTCCTGACTTTC. Protein: CATSDPGGAGANVLTF. The V and J genes are TRBV24-1 and TRBJ2-6, with 8 bases lining up with TRBD1. The junction had 3 bases not matched to a gene; V was cut back by 4 bases and J by 2 bases. CDR1 is KGHDR, CDR2 SFDVKD, per germline. The CDR3 contains 16 residues.

This clonotype was counted between two and nine times. The gene calls are TRBV29-1 and TRBJ2-1, with 7 positions matching TRBD1. Germline V gives CDR1 SQVTM, CDR2 ANQGSEA. Germline trimming cut 4 bases from V and 8 bases from J; bases unmatched to any gene: 11. The CDR3 is made up of 14 amino acids. The CDR3: CSVGAQTGPHEQFF. The CDR3 coding sequence is TGCAGCGTTGGGGCCCAGACAGGGCCCCATGAGCAGTTCTTC.

The rearrangement joins TRBV28 to TRBJ1-5; a weak D match, TRBD1 (5 bases). Germline lookup yields CDR1 MDHEN and CDR2 SYDVKM. Trimming left V 3 bases short and J 3 bases short, with 12 bases between. The CDR3 extends over 15 amino acids. CDR3 nucleotide sequence: TGTGCCAGCAGTTTGGGCGGGGGTAACAATCAGCCCCAGCATTTT. Translating it yields CASSLGGGNNQPQHF.

There are many counts of this clonotype. The V call is TRBV7-8, the J call TRBJ2-3; D ambiguous. The CDR3 spans 16 residues. Trimming shortened V by 2 bases and J by 4 bases, and 16 bases separated the two germline ends. In germline, CDR1 is SGHVS, CDR2 FQNEAQ. The CDR3 protein is CASSLKVVTVADTQYF. CDR3 DNA sequence: TGTGCCAGCAGCTTAAAGGTGGTTACTGTTGCAGATACGCAGTATTTT.

This clonotype came up a few times. V is TRBV29-1 and J is TRBJ2-7; unclear D gene. Looked up from germline, CDR1 is SQVTM and CDR2 is ANQGSEA. The CDR3 covers 12 residues. V lost 4 bases to trimming and J lost 5 bases, with 12 bases between them. The CDR3 DNA reads as TGCAGCGTTGCCTTGGGAAGGGACGAGCAGTACTTC. Residues: CSVALGRDEQYF.

The chain recombines TRBV5-1 with TRBJ2-2; weak D call: TRBD1 (6 bases). This CDR3 is 15 amino acids long. Between the trimmed V and J ends, which lost 0 bases and 8 bases, there was a span of 14 bases. Germline V gene data show CDR1 as SGHRS and CDR2 as YFSETQ. Written as DNA, the CDR3 is TGCGCCAGCAGCTTGGAGTTGGCCAGGGGTGGGGAGCTGTTTTTT. Its translation: CASSLELARGGELFF.

This clonotype was observed a few times. V is TRBV29-1 and J is TRBJ2-1; 14 bases agree with TRBD2. Germline CDR1 and CDR2: SQVTM and ANQGSEA. The trim removed 6 bases at V and 13 bases at J, leaving 5 bases unmatched. The CDR3 has 12 amino acids. CDR3 residues: CSVGTSGSLQFF. The CDR3 DNA is TGCAGCGTCGGGACTAGCGGGAGCCTACAGTTCTTC.

This clonotype was counted between two and nine times. The genes are TRBV28 and TRBJ2-4; D gene uncertain. V was cut by 1 base and J by 3 bases, with 7 bases left in between. Germline V gene lookup returns CDR1 MDHEN and CDR2 SYDVKM. The CDR3 totals 14 residues. The CDR3 region has the DNA TGTGCCAGCAGTTTATCCCCCGGCAAAAACATTCAGTACTTC. This codes for CASSLSPGKNIQYF. The complete variable domain, with remaining parts taken from reference TRBV28 and TRBJ2-4, reads DVKVTQSSRYLVKRTGEKVFLECVQDMDHENMFWYRQDPGLGLRLIYFSYDVKMKEKGDIPEGYSVSREKKERFSLILESASTNQTSMYLCASSLSPGKNIQYFGAGTRLSVL.

The sample holds many counts of this clonotype. This chain uses TRBV28 with TRBJ1-5; 9 nucleotides align to TRBD1. The CDR3 consists of 15 residues. V lost 4 bases and J lost 7; bases outside the gene matches: 8. From germline, CDR1 is MDHEN and CDR2 SYDVKM. The CDR3 reads CASSSRGQGVQPQHF. CDR3 in DNA: TGTGCCAGCAGTTCGCGGGGACAGGGTGTACAGCCCCAGCATTTT.

There are a few counts of this clonotype. V usage is TRBV19 and J usage is TRBJ2-3; the match to TRBD1 covers 8 bases. This CDR3 has 15 amino acids. The germline CDR1 and CDR2 sequences are LNHDA and SQIVND (reference sequence). V lost 1 base and J lost 4; bases outside the gene matches: 4. The CDR3 reads CASSIGQGLADTQYF. CDR3 nucleotides: TGTGCCAGTAGTATAGGACAGGGGCTGGCAGATACGCAGTATTTT.

This rearrangement joins TRBV6-2 or TRBV6-3 to TRBJ2-2; tentatively, D is TRBD1 (6 bases). Deletions cut 5 bases from V and 1 base from J, with 11 bases between. CDR1 is MNHEY and CDR2 is SVGEGT in the germline V gene. This CDR3 contains 15 residues. CDR3 in amino acids: CASSETGMNTGELFF. The CDR3 DNA reads TGTGCCAGCAGTGAAACAGGGATGAACACCGGGGAGCTGTTTTTT.

The chain links TRBV5-1 to TRBJ1-4, with D possibly TRBD1 on 6 matching bases. CDR3 length equals 14 residues. V was shortened by 1 base and J by 6 bases, with 10 bases between the two germline ends. Germline loops: CDR1 SGHRS, CDR2 YFSETQ. The CDR3 coding sequence is TGCGCCAGCAGCTTGCAGGGGTTGGATGAAAAACTGTTTTTT. Translated, it gives CASSLQGLDEKLFF.

The rearrangement joins TRBV12-3 or TRBV12-4 to TRBJ2-6, with D maybe TRBD2 (6 bases). The CDR3 is made up of 13 amino acids. V lost 8 bases, J lost 2 bases, and 7 bases lay in between. CDR3 coding DNA: TGTGCCAGCGGAGGGCCTGGGGCCAACGTCCTGACTTTC. This sequence encodes CASGGPGANVLTF.

The rearrangement joins TRBV25-1 to TRBJ1-2; D ambiguous. V lost 4 bases and J 2 bases, leaving 8 bases between the germline ends. The CDR3 is 13 residues long. Germline-derived CDR1 and CDR2 are MGHDK and SYGVNS. The CDR3 DNA is TGTGCCAGCAGTGCTTCTGGCAACTATGGCTACACCTTC. Translated: CASSASGNYGYTF.

The V gene is TRBV5-1, the J gene TRBJ2-3, with 10 bases identical to TRBD1. V trimming: 4 bases; J trimming: 6 bases; junction bases outside the gene matches: 5. Germline values: CDR1 SGHRS, CDR2 YFSETQ. This CDR3 region has 14 residues. CDR3 protein: CASSRDRGLDTQYF. DNA of the CDR3: TGCGCCAGCAGCCGGGACAGGGGTTTGGATACGCAGTATTTT.

This clonotype was detected only a few times. The chain recombines TRBV5-4 with TRBJ1-6, with D unclear. The V gene lost 4 bases and the J gene lost 0 bases, with 17 bases spanning the gap. Germline V gene sequence: CDR1 SGHNT, CDR2 YYREEE (reference sequence). The CDR3 length is 18 residues. The CDR3 DNA sequence: TGTGCCAGCAGCCTCTTGACCAGCAAGCTCTCCTATAATTCACCCCTCCACTTT. This gives the protein CASSLLTSKLSYNSPLHF.

On this clonotype itself: Relative to the germline gene, one junction end is altered; a read error may explain this. The chain uses TRBV7-9 and TRBJ2-2; 7 bases map to TRBD1. CDR1 and CDR2 (germline): SEHNR, FQNEAQ (reference sequence). The CDR3 covers 15 residues. The CDR3 protein is CASSRDSPKTGELFF. CDR3 DNA sequence: TGTGCCAGCAGTCGGGACAGCCCGAAAACCGGGGAGCTGTTTTTT. The whole variable domain, remainder taken from reference TRBV7-9 and TRBJ2-2, is DTGVSQNPRHKITKRGQNVTFRCDPISEHNRLYWYRQTLGQGPEFLTYFQNEAQLEKSRLLSDRFSAERPKGSFSTLEIQRTEQGDSAMYLCASSRDSPKTGELFFGEGSRLTVL.

This clonotype was detected only a few times. This chain joins TRBV7-2 and TRBJ2-5, with D possibly TRBD2 on 5 matching bases. This CDR3 is 14 amino acids long. Germline V gene data show CDR1 as SGHTA and CDR2 as FQGNSA. Trimming left V 2 bases short and J 3 bases short, with 10 bases between. CDR3 in DNA: TGTGCCAGCAGCTTATATGAGGGAAAAGAGACCCAGTACTTC. Encoded protein: CASSLYEGKETQYF.

There are a few counts of this clonotype. The chain recombines TRBV28 with TRBJ1-5, with a tentative D call TRBD1 (6 bases). Germline assignment: CDR1 MDHEN and CDR2 SYDVKM. V was clipped by 6 bases and J by 3 bases, with 15 bases between them. This CDR3 region has 15 residues. CDR3 sequence: CASSSPTGPNQPQHF. DNA for the CDR3: TGTGCCAGCAGCTCTCCCACAGGGCCCAATCAGCCCCAGCATTTT.

The rearrangement links TRBV20-1 to TRBJ1-6; 7 nucleotides agree with TRBD1. CDR1 is DFQATT, CDR2 SNEGSKA, per germline (reference sequence). The CDR3 runs to 15 residues. With V trimmed by 6 bases and J by 8 bases, 13 bases remained unmatched. The DNA for the CDR3 is TGCAGTGCCAGAAGGGACAGCCTCCGCGATTCACCCCTCCACTTT. As protein: CSARRDSLRDSPLHF.

This clonotype was picked up a small number of times. The CDR3 bases are TGTGCCAGCAGTTTATGCATTCGAGCAGGGGAATGTGGGCAGTTCTTC. Amino acids: CASSLCIRAGECGQFF. The chain carries TRBV28 and TRBJ2-1, with a weak D call TRBD1 (6 bases). CDR1 is MDHEN and CDR2 is SYDVKM in the germline V gene. V lost 0 bases and J 12 bases, leaving 21 bases between the germline ends. This CDR3 has 16 residues.

At least ten counts were recorded for this clonotype. The V call is TRBV3-1, the J call TRBJ1-4; D is ambiguous. The CDR3 extends over 11 amino acids. Trimming stripped 3 bases from V and 8 bases from J, with 4 bases between. Germline CDR1 LGHDT, CDR2 YNNKEL (reference sequence). The CDR3 is CASSHSEKLFF. Here the CDR3 DNA reads TGTGCCAGCAGCCATTCCGAAAAACTGTTTTTT. Full variable domain (rest looked up from reference TRBV3-1 and TRBJ1-4): DTAVSQTPKYLVTQMGNDKSIKCEQNLGHDTMYWYKQDSKKFLKIMFSYNNKELIINETVPNRFSPKSPDKAHLNLHINSLELGDSAVYFCASSHSEKLFFGSGTQLSVL.

The chain uses TRBV24-1 and TRBJ1-2; the D is unclear. The CDR3 consists of 14 residues. The V end lost 5 bases, the J end lost 9 bases, and 18 bases lay between the germline ends. Germline CDR1 and CDR2: KGHDR and SFDVKD. CDR3 DNA sequence: TGTGCCACCAGTGCCTCTGGCAGGCAGGCGAGCTACACCTTC. Amino acids: CATSASGRQASYTF.

This clonotype was counted ten times or more. The J gene is TRBJ2-1, the V gene TRBV4-1; the D gene is possibly TRBD2 (5 bases). The CDR3 has 16 residues. The V gene lost 2 bases and the J gene lost 14 bases, with 25 bases spanning the gap. Per the germline V gene, CDR1 is MGHRA and CDR2 is YSYEKL. This CDR3 reads CASSQRSLTGSQEEFF. The CDR3 bases are TGCGCCAGCAGCCAAAGAAGTCTGACGGGGTCTCAAGAGGAGTTCTTC.

V usage is TRBV6-1 and J usage is TRBJ2-2; 12 positions match TRBD2. The CDR3 runs 16 residues. V lost 4 bases and J lost 7; bases outside the gene matches: 7. CDR1 and CDR2 (germline): MNHNS, SASEGT. CDR3 loop: CASSGASGRVGGELFF. As DNA, the CDR3 is TGTGCCAGCAGTGGGGCTAGCGGGAGGGTCGGCGGGGAGCTGTTTTTT.

This clonotype was counted only a few times. The chain uses TRBV29-1 and TRBJ1-1, with no clear D. The V gene lost 5 bases and the J gene lost 4 bases, with 5 bases spanning the gap. There are 10 residues in the CDR3. CDR1 is SQVTM and CDR2 is ANQGSEA in the germline V gene. CDR3 in DNA: TGCAGCGTTTGGGTCACTGAAGCTTTCTTT. Translated: CSVWVTEAFF.